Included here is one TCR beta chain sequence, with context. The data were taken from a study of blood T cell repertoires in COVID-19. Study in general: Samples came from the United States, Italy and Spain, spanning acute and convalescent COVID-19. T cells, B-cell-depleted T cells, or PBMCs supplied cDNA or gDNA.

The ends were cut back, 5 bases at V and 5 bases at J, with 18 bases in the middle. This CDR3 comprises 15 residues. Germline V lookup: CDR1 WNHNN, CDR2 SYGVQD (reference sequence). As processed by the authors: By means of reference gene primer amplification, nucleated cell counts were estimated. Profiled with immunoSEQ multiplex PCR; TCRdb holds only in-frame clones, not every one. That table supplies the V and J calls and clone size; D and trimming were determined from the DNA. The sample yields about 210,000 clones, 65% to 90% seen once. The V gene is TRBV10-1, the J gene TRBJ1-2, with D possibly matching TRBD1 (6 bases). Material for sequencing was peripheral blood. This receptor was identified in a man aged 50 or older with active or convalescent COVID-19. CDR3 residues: CASSITPGQGYGYTF. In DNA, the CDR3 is TGCGCCAGCAGTATTACACCGGGACAAGGGTATGGCTACACCTTC.